This T cell receptor (beta chain) was identified during a study of cytomegalovirus exposure and HLA in healthy donors. This PCR relied on a set of 60 Vbeta primers and 13 Jbeta primers. Per the original data handling: As a later analysis found, there were 82 million or so unique TCR beta chains, of which around 10 million were shared. The method was immunoSEQ multiplex PCR; TCRdb's version includes in-frame clones alone and lacks a portion of them. That table gives V, J and clone size, and the DNA gave D and trimming. This table has 200,000 or so clones, 70% to 80% appearing once. The CDR3 has 14 amino acids. The V end lost 4 bases, the J end lost 4 bases, and 13 bases lay between the germline ends. Germline V lookup: CDR1 MGHRA, CDR2 YSYEKL. Overall study findings and caveats: Common viral pathogens were later found to be apparently linked to several of the most significant clusters. Some segments of the V type, notably TRBV6-2 and TRBV6-3, were excluded as indistinguishable. The study listed some 160 cytomegalovirus-associated TCR beta chains.

Comments on this clone: The antigen remains undetermined.

Sequenced sample: PBMCs. The rearrangement uses TRBV4-1 and TRBJ1-1; no clear D gene. The sequence was collected from a girl aged 2 to 10 in good health and CMV-seronegative. CDR3 amino acids: CASSPTWESTEAFF. The DNA of the CDR3 is TGCGCCAGCAGCCCGACCTGGGAGAGCACTGAAGCTTTCTTT.